This entry features one TCR beta chain sequence. Patients of the Seattle cohort, enrolled during active infection, were followed longitudinally. Germline-derived CDR1 and CDR2 are MNHEY and SMNVEV (reference sequence). There are 13 residues in the CDR3. Germline trimming cut 8 bases from V and 2 bases from J; bases unmatched to any gene: 5. The data stem from a study of blood T cell repertoires in COVID-19. On the study more broadly: The cDNA or gDNA used as material had been derived from T cells, B-cell-depleted T cells, or PBMCs.

Original processing methods: Scientists estimated how many nucleated cells there were by amplifying reference gene primers. Assay: immunoSEQ multiplex PCR; the TCRdb copy retains only in-frame clones and omits some. Clone size and V and J calls were adopted from that table, with D and trimming inferred from the DNA. This sample has about half a million clones; roughly 89% occur once, and the top ten carry 0.8% to 0.9%. The material sequenced was peripheral blood. The chain has TRBV27 and TRBJ2-5, with 7 bases fitting TRBD1. The clonotype originates from a man between 18 and 29 years old with COVID-19, enrolled during active disease. CDR3 protein: CASRDSGQETQYF. CDR3 coding DNA: TGTGCCAGCCGGGACAGTGGTCAAGAGACCCAGTACTTC.